Here is one T cell receptor beta chain with its context. This specimen comes from a study of blood T cell repertoires in COVID-19. Germline lookup yields CDR1 SGHRS and CDR2 YFSETQ. The ends were cut back, 4 bases at V and 2 bases at J, with 13 bases in the middle. The CDR3 loop spans 14 amino acids. Methods used by the authors: Amplification of reference gene primers was used by the study to estimate nucleated cell counts. Generated by immunoSEQ multiplex PCR, the TCRdb table keeps only in-frame clones and is missing some. V and J calls and clone size come straight from that table; D and trimming were deduced from the DNA. In the table there are 150,000 to 200,000 clones, around 86% of which are singletons.

The chain employs TRBV5-1 and TRBJ2-7; weak D call: TRBD1 (5 bases). The receptor was derived from a man between 60 and 75 years old with acute or convalescent COVID-19. Sequencing used peripheral blood. DNA of the CDR3: TGCGCCAGCAGCCCCCGACAGACGACCTACGAGCAGTACTTC. Translation gives CASSPRQTTYEQYF. Full variable domain (rest looked up from reference TRBV5-1 and TRBJ2-7): KAGVTQTPRYLIKTRGQQVTLSCSPISGHRSVSWYQQTPGQGLQFLFEYFSETQRNKGNFPGRFSGRQFSNSRSEMNVSTLELGDSALYLCASSPRQTTYEQYFGPGTRLTVT.